Here is one T cell receptor beta chain with its context. Its matching antigen is unknown. This PCR relied on a set of 60 Vbeta primers and 13 Jbeta primers. Sequenced by immunoSEQ multiplex PCR; TCRdb stores in-frame clones only, minus some. The sample consists of approximately 110,000 clones, over 60% of them appearing once. This sample is drawn from a study of cytomegalovirus exposure and HLA in healthy donors. General observations from the study: The authors enumerated over 150 TCR beta chains as linked to cytomegalovirus. TCR beta V- and J-gene trimming, according to a later analysis, was linked to a missense DCLRE1C variant. The HLA-A and HLA-B alleles of most subjects were reportedly predicted accurately from TCR beta sequences.

V was trimmed by 1 base and J by 3 bases, leaving 12 bases between them. The length of the CDR3 is 15 residues. Germline V CDR1 and CDR2: LNHNV, YYDKDF (reference sequence). Donors counted as nominally healthy when sampled, yet unrecorded immune exposures were likely. The V call is TRBV15, the J call TRBJ1-2; tentative D call: TRBD1 (6 bases). The sequence derives from a woman aged 18 to 35 in good health and CMV-seropositive. The source material was PBMCs. The CDR3 DNA follows: TGTGCCACCAGCAGAGGCGGACAGACCGACTATGGCTACACCTTC. Amino acid sequence: CATSRGGQTDYGYTF.